These T cell receptor beta chains were read from a single sample in a study of CD8 T cell repertoires and HIV-1 epitope variants. The table came from immunoSEQ multiplex PCR; TCRdb's copy has only in-frame clones and leaves some out. The repertoire holds roughly 5,000 clones, with about 69% as singletons. Antigens for these TCRs are unknown. What was sequenced was cultured CD8+ T cells derived from PBMCs. All receptors derive from a male donor with HIV. The CDR3 runs from the conserved cysteine through the conserved F or W. Each record gives: clone size, V gene, J gene, D gene, CDR3 DNA, CDR3 protein. The D gene is left open where the match is weak. Size values are once, few and many counts, or a class for expanded clones, and some rows have none.

-	TRBV10-1	TRBJ2-2	TRBD2	TGCGCCAGCAGTGAGTCTCCGGGAGGGCCGCGGACCGGGGAGCTGTTTTTT	CASSESPGGPRTGELFF
-	TRBV13	TRBJ2-7	-	TGTGCCAGCAGCTTGACAGGCAAGAACGAGCAGTACTTC	CASSLTGKNEQYF
-	TRBV28	TRBJ1-1	-	TGTGCCAGCAGGCGGGCAGACAGACTACGTGAAGCTTTCTTT	CASRRADRLREAFF
hyperexpanded	TRBV4-3	TRBJ2-7	-	TGCGCCAGCAGCCAAGAGCCGGGAGCGGGCGCCCTGAGCTCCTACGAGCAGTACTTC	CASSQEPGAGALSSYEQYF
-	TRBV19	TRBJ1-2	-	TGTGCCAGTAGTATCGGGGGGTTCTATGGCTACACCTTC	CASSIGGFYGYTF
-	TRBV7-9	TRBJ2-7	-	TGTGCCAGCAGCTTAGGCTATATGAACGAGCAGTACTTC	CASSLGYMNEQYF
-	TRBV7-6	TRBJ2-3	TRBD2	TGTGCCAGCAGTCTGCGGACTAGCGGGCGGGATACGCAGTATTTT	CASSLRTSGRDTQYF
-	TRBV28	TRBJ2-1	-	TGTGCCAGCATCCCTATAGGCGGGTGGGGCAATGAGCAGTTCTTC	CASIPIGGWGNEQFF
few	TRBV7-2	TRBJ2-7	-	TGTGCCAGCAGCCAAATGGGAGGAGTCTCCTACGAGCAGTACTTC	CASSQMGGVSYEQYF
few	TRBV7-6	TRBJ2-6	TRBD1	TGTGCCAGCAGCACGCGACAGGGCTCTGGGGCCAACGTCCTGACTTTC	CASSTRQGSGANVLTF
-	TRBV9	TRBJ2-2	-	TGTGCCAGCAGCCCTTACCGACAGCTTACCACGAACACCGGGGAGCTGTTTTTT	CASSPYRQLTTNTGELFF
-	TRBV28	TRBJ2-3	-	TGTGCCAGCAGTCTTGACTCAACAGATACGCAGTATTTT	CASSLDSTDTQYF
once	TRBV29-1	TRBJ1-2	TRBD1	TGCAGCGTTGGGACAGGGGCCTCTAAAGGCTACACCTTC	CSVGTGASKGYTF
-	TRBV7-2	TRBJ1-4	TRBD1	TGTGCCAGCAGACGGACAGGGGAGGAAAAACTGTTTTTT	CASRRTGEEKLFF
-	TRBV14	TRBJ2-1	-	TGTGCCAGCAGCCAAGAAGAAGGAGGGAATGAGCAGTTCTTC	CASSQEEGGNEQFF
once	TRBV27	TRBJ2-4	-	TGTGCCAGCAGTTTACGGTCAGACAGCAAAAACATTCAGTACTTC	CASSLRSDSKNIQYF
-	TRBV4-3	TRBJ2-1	TRBD1	TGCGCCAGCAGCCAAGATTTTGGGCTGACAGGGATCTCCTACAATGAGCAGTTCTTC	CASSQDFGLTGISYNEQFF
few	TRBV5-8	TRBJ2-7	TRBD1	TGTGCCAGCAGCTTGGGGGACAGTGACTCCTACGAGCAGTACTTC	CASSLGDSDSYEQYF
once	TRBV5-4	TRBJ2-5	TRBD2	TGTGCCAGCAGCTTTTCTAGCGGGGGGCAAGAGACCCAGTACTTC	CASSFSSGGQETQYF
-	TRBV30	TRBJ2-2	TRBD2	TGTGCCTGGAGCCACAGGACTAGCGAAGGCGGGGAGCTGTTTTTT	CAWSHRTSEGGELFF
-	TRBV7-2	TRBJ1-1	TRBD1	TGTGCCAGCAGCTCCGGGACAGTTATGAACACTGAAGCTTTCTTT	CASSSGTVMNTEAFF
-	TRBV27	TRBJ2-7	-	TGTGCCAGCACTCCTGGGGGGGACAGCAACTACGAGCAGTACTTC	CASTPGGDSNYEQYF
-	TRBV5-4	TRBJ2-2	TRBD1	TGTGCCAGCAGCTCCGACAGGGCGGCGAACACCGGGGAGCTGTTTTTT	CASSSDRAANTGELFF
-	TRBV19	TRBJ2-2	TRBD1	TGTGCCAGTAGTACCTGGACAGGGGTCACCGGGGAGCTGTTTTTT	CASSTWTGVTGELFF
-	TRBV10-3	TRBJ2-1	-	TGTGCCATCAGTGAGCGCTTATACAATGAGCAGTTCTTC	CAISERLYNEQFF
-	TRBV9	TRBJ2-2	-	TGTGCCAGCAGCTCAGGGGGGGACACCGGGGAGCTGTTTTTT	CASSSGGDTGELFF
-	TRBV27	TRBJ1-4	-	TGTGCCAGCGCCTTTAGAGGGTTGGGACGGGCTAATGAAAAACTGTTTTTT	CASAFRGLGRANEKLFF
few	TRBV27	TRBJ2-7	-	TGTGCCAGCAGTTCCGGACTTACCTACGAGCAGTACTTC	CASSSGLTYEQYF
-	TRBV2	TRBJ2-1	-	TGTGCCAGCAGTCCGCTTAGCGGAGGGGGGGCGTTCAATGAGCAGTTCTTC	CASSPLSGGGAFNEQFF
-	TRBV4-1	TRBJ2-7	-	TGCGCCAGCAGCCTAACCCCCGGCTACGAGCAGTACTTC	CASSLTPGYEQYF
-	TRBV11-2	TRBJ1-2	-	TGTGCCACCACTAAGGCCCTGGGGAGGACGGGTGGCTACACCTTC	CATTKALGRTGGYTF
-	TRBV5-1	TRBJ2-3	-	TGCGCCAGCAGCTTAGGACATCCTAGCACAGATACGCAGTATTTT	CASSLGHPSTDTQYF
-	TRBV28	TRBJ2-7	-	TGTGCCACCCTACCCCAGACTACCTTGTTGTACGAGCAGTACTTC	CATLPQTTLLYEQYF
-	TRBV29-1	TRBJ1-1	-	TGCAGCGTTGTCCGAAGGAACACTGAAGCTTTCTTT	CSVVRRNTEAFF
-	TRBV5-6	TRBJ1-2	-	TGTGCCAGCAGCTTTTTCACCGGGACATCTAACTATGGCTACACCTTC	CASSFFTGTSNYGYTF
-	TRBV13	TRBJ2-5	-	TGTGCCAGCAGCTTAGGCCAGCTCCAAGAGACCCAGTACTTC	CASSLGQLQETQYF
-	TRBV27	TRBJ2-6	-	TGTGCCAGCAGTTTCTCTGGGGCCAACGTCCTGACTTTC	CASSFSGANVLTF
-	TRBV5-6	TRBJ2-5	-	TGTGCCAGCAGCTTGGGGGCGCAAGAGACCCAGTACTTC	CASSLGAQETQYF
-	TRBV5-6	TRBJ1-1	-	TGTGCCAGCAGCTTGAGGGGAGGCAACACTGAAGCTTTCTTT	CASSLRGGNTEAFF
-	TRBV10-2	TRBJ1-5	-	TGCGCCAGCAGTGAGTGGGACCAGCCCCAGCATTTT	CASSEWDQPQHF
-	TRBV5-6	TRBJ1-6	-	TGTGCCAGCAGCTTGGCCGAAATGGGTTCACCCCTCCACTTT	CASSLAEMGSPLHF
-	TRBV7-9	TRBJ2-7	-	TGTGCCAGCAGCTCGCCCGGTTCCTACGAGCAGTACTTC	CASSSPGSYEQYF
-	TRBV18	TRBJ1-2	TRBD1	TGTGCCAGCTCAGCGGGACAGGGTACGAACTATGGCTACACCTTC	CASSAGQGTNYGYTF
-	TRBV28	TRBJ2-2	-	TGTGCCAGCAGGTCGGACGCGCAGATAAACACCGGGGAGCTGTTTTTT	CASRSDAQINTGELFF
-	TRBV10-2	TRBJ2-7	TRBD1	TGCGCCAGCAGTGAGGGACAGGGGGCTTACGAGCAGTACTTC	CASSEGQGAYEQYF